These 12 T cell receptor beta chains were sequenced from one sample in a study of spatial heterogeneity in lung cancer. The time point was: sample taken at primary tumor resection. Without sorting, whole RNA was sequenced from tumor, nontumor lung or frozen PBMC. TCRdb itself ran the 5' RACE reads through MiXCR, one entry per CDR3 protein. Of about 10,000 distinct CDR3 sequences listed, about 3.5% were seen once; the top ten hold 40% to 65%. The sample here was PBMCs, taken at surgery. These receptors all stem from a female donor with early-stage non-small cell lung cancer.

This clonotype was detected many times. The library was designed around alpha chains, so this beta chain is a stray read whose abundance carries little weight. The CDR3 region is CASSVGQGNTGELFF. The CDR3 nucleotides are TGCGCCAGCAGCGTGGGACAGGGGAACACCGGGGAGCTGTTTTTT. This chain connects TRBV5-1 to TRBJ2-2; 9 nucleotides match TRBD1. Losses at the gene ends were 4 bases for V and 1 base for J; bases not matched to a gene: 2. The CDR3 is 15 amino acids. Germline CDR1 reads SGHRS; CDR2 reads YFSETQ.

Notes on this clonotype: This beta chain is a stray sequence in a library constructed for alpha chains; its clone size is not meaningful. V usage is TRBV7-2 and J usage is TRBJ2-7; D might be TRBD1 (5 bases). CDR3 length: 13 residues. V lost 4 bases to trimming and J lost 0 bases, with 7 bases between them. The germline V gene encodes CDR1 SGHTA and CDR2 FQGNSA. The CDR3 here is CASSSDNSYEQYF. The CDR3 nucleotides are TGTGCCAGCAGCTCGGACAACTCCTACGAGCAGTACTTC. Drawing the rest from reference TRBV7-2 and TRBJ2-7, the complete variable domain is GAGVSQSPSNKVTEKGKDVELRCDPISGHTALYWYRQSLGQGLEFLIYFQGNSAPDKSGLPSDRFSAERTGGSVSTLTIQRTQQEDSAVYLCASSSDNSYEQYFGPGTRLTVT.

This clonotype was counted many times. This beta chain appears as a stray read in a library generated for alpha chains; its size is not informative. The chain carries TRBV29-1 and TRBJ2-3, with 9 bases that match TRBD2. The CDR3 extends over 14 amino acids. Germline V CDR1 and CDR2: SQVTM, ANQGSEA. Trimming cost V 2 bases and J 4 bases; bases outside gene matches: 4. The CDR3 sequence: CSVERLAGPDTQYF. The CDR3 region has the DNA TGCAGCGTTGAACGGCTAGCGGGACCAGATACGCAGTATTTT.

This clonotype was found many times. This beta chain represents an off-target read in a library built for alpha chains; its size is of limited meaning. V usage is TRBV5-1 and J usage is TRBJ2-6, with D possibly being TRBD1 (5 bases). The V end was cut by 1 base, the J end by 3 bases, with 5 bases between. This CDR3 comprises 14 residues. Germline V lookup: CDR1 SGHRS, CDR2 YFSETQ. In DNA, the CDR3 is TGCGCCAGCAGCTTGCAGGGTGGGGCCAACGTCCTGACTTTC. Protein: CASSLQGGANVLTF.

This clonotype has at least ten counts. The library was prepared for alpha chains; this beta chain is a stray read, so its frequency means little. The chain has TRBV10-2 and TRBJ2-7; D call uncertain. This CDR3 is built from 13 residues. V was trimmed by 8 bases and J by 2 bases, leaving 13 bases between them. The germline V gene has CDR1 WSHSY and CDR2 SAAADI. The CDR3 protein is CASRTSAAYEQYF. The CDR3 nucleotides read TGCGCCAGCCGGACGTCGGCTGCCTACGAGCAGTACTTC.

The sample holds many counts of this clonotype. Found in a library prepared for alpha chains, this beta chain is an off-target read, and its abundance has little meaning. The rearrangement links TRBV6-2 or TRBV6-3 to TRBJ2-3; 7 bases map to TRBD2. The trim removed 4 bases at V and 3 bases at J, leaving 10 bases unmatched. Looked up from germline, CDR1 is MNHEY and CDR2 is SVGEGT. The CDR3 length is 16 residues. CDR3 sequence (DNA): TGTGCCAGCAGTTCCCGAGCGGGGCCTGGTACAGATACGCAGTATTTT. It is translated as CASSSRAGPGTDTQYF.

This clonotype was picked up many times. An end of the junction differs from the germline gene, which may be a read error. This beta chain is an unintended read in a library built for alpha chains; its size means little. DNA of the CDR3: TGTGTCAGCAGTTTAGCGGGGTCCTACAATGAGCAGTTCTTC. The encoded protein is CVSSLAGSYNEQFF. The chain combines TRBV28 with TRBJ2-1; TRBD2 matches 8 bases. The CDR3 sequence is 14 residues long. The V gene's germline CDR1 is MDHEN and CDR2 SYDVKM.

A few counts support this clonotype. This beta chain is a stray read from a library made for alpha chains; its abundance is not meaningful. The rearrangement uses TRBV4-3 and TRBJ1-5; D not resolved. CDR1 is LGHNA and CDR2 is YSLEER in the germline V gene. The V gene lost 0 bases and the J gene lost 1 base, with 10 bases spanning the gap. The CDR3 has 16 amino acids. The CDR3 reads CASSQDLGLSNQPQHF. The CDR3 DNA reads TGCGCCAGCAGCCAAGATCTAGGCCTCAGCAATCAGCCCCAGCATTTT.

This clonotype was found many times. This beta chain was picked up by a library intended for alpha chains and is off target, so its count carries little meaning. The chain employs TRBV4-2 and TRBJ1-1; the D is unclear. The CDR3 is 16 amino acids. From germline, CDR1 is LGHNA and CDR2 YNFKEQ. V was trimmed by 0 bases and J by 0 bases, leaving 11 bases between them. CDR3 region: CASSQDAGSMNTEAFF. DNA of the CDR3: TGTGCCAGCAGCCAAGACGCGGGAAGCATGAACACTGAAGCTTTCTTT.

This clonotype was detected ten times or more. This beta chain was picked up by a library intended for alpha chains and is off target, so its count carries little meaning. The rearrangement joins TRBV29-1 to TRBJ2-5, with D perhaps being TRBD1 or TRBD2 (5 bases each). CDR3 length: 13 amino acids. Germline V lookup: CDR1 SQVTM, CDR2 ANQGSEA. Trimming removed 6 bases at V and 2 bases at J, with 13 bases between. The CDR3 reads CSVEGWEQETQYF. In nucleotides, the CDR3 is TGCAGCGTCGAGGGGTGGGAACAAGAGACCCAGTACTTC.

This clonotype came up a few times. Found in a library prepared for alpha chains, this beta chain is an off-target read, and its abundance has little meaning. The J gene is TRBJ2-7, the V gene TRBV25-1; 7 bases agree with TRBD2. V shed 5 bases, J shed 2 bases, and the junction held 6 bases outside the gene matches. Germline V gives CDR1 MGHDK, CDR2 SYGVNS. The CDR3 has 14 residues. The CDR3 DNA follows: TGTGCCAGCAGTAGGGAGGCGGGAGCCTACGAGCAGTACTTC. Translated, it gives CASSREAGAYEQYF.

In its sample, this clonotype was seen many times. Within a library made for alpha chains, this beta chain is off target, and its count is uninformative. This chain uses TRBV24-1 with TRBJ2-3; D gene uncertain. The CDR3 consists of 16 residues. Germline assignment: CDR1 KGHDR and CDR2 SFDVKD. V was clipped by 2 bases and J by 3 bases, with 14 bases between them. The CDR3 spells CATSDSRGLGTDTQYF. DNA for the CDR3: TGTGCCACCAGTGATTCGCGTGGGTTAGGAACAGATACGCAGTATTTT.